The clone carrying this T cell receptor beta chain has only a few counts. This entry belongs to a study of beta chain features in type 1 diabetes. V lost 2 bases and J lost 3; bases outside the gene matches: 6. The CDR3 is 14 residues long. Germline values: CDR1 GTSNPN, CDR2 SVGIG (reference sequence). The authors reverse transcribed all of the isolated RNA, so sequencing captured expressed TCRB transcripts. Using immunoSEQ multiplex PCR, the repertoire was profiled, and TCRdb retains in-frame clones only, with some absent. The table lists 200,000 to 250,000 clones, about 10% of them singletons. Sequenced input: naive CD4+ T cells from blood. This chain links TRBV30 with TRBJ1-2, with 7 bases that match TRBD1. The sequence derives from a woman between 18 and 29 years old in good health. The CDR3 sequence: CAWSYRDRDYGYTF. The CDR3, as DNA: TGTGCCTGGAGTTACCGGGACAGAGACTATGGCTACACCTTC.